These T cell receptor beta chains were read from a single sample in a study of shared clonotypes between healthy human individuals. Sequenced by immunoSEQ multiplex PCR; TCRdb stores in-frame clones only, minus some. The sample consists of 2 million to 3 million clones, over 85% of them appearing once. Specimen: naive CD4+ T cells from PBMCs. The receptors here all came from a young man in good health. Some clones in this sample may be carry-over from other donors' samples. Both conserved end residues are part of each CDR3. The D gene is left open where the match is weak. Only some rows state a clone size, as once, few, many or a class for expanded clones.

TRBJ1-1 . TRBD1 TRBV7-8 TGTGCCAGCAGCACATGGACAGGGGGCAAGGGCACTGAAGCTTTCTTT CASSTWTGGKGTEAFF
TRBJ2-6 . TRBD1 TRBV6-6 TGTGCCAGCAGTTCCAGGGGGCCTGGGGCCAACGTCCTGACTTTC CASSSRGPGANVLTF
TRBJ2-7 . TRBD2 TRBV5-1 TGCGCCAGCAGCGTTACTAGCGTGGCGGGTATAGAGCAGTACTTC CASSVTSVAGIEQYF
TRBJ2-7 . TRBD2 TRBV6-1 TGTGCCAGCAGTGCCCAGCGGGGATCCTACGAGCAGTACTTC CASSAQRGSYEQYF
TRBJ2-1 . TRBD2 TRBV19 TGTGCCAGTAGTAATCTAGCGGCTCCCAAGGTCGAGCAGTTCTTC CASSNLAAPKVEQFF
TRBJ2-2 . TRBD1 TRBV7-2 TGTGCCAGCAGCACAAGGGGACAGGGGTACACCGGGGAGCTGTTTTTT CASSTRGQGYTGELFF
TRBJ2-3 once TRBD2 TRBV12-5 TGTGCTAGTGCCCTGATGGGAGGGGGCACAGATACGCAGTATTTT CASALMGGGTDTQYF
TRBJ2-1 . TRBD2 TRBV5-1 TGCGCCAGCAGCTCTAGCGGGAGGGCCAATGAGCAGTTCTTC CASSSSGRANEQFF
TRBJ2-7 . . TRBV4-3 TGCGCCAGCAGCCAAGAGGCCAGATCTTCCTACGAGCAGTACTTC CASSQEARSSYEQYF
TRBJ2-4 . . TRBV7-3 TGTGCCAGCAGCGGCTACGAAAACATTCAGTACTTC CASSGYENIQYF
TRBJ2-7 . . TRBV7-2 TGTGCCAGCAGCTTAGGGCTAGCGAACTCCTACGAGCAGTACTTC CASSLGLANSYEQYF
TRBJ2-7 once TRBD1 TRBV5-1 TGCGCCAGCAGCTCCGGGGACAGACACGAGCAGTACTTC CASSSGDRHEQYF
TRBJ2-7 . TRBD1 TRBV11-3 TGTGCCAGCAGCTTAGATGGGACAGGAGCCTACGAGCAGTACTTC CASSLDGTGAYEQYF
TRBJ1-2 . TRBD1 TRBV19 TGTGCCAGTAATAGAGACAGGGAATATGGCTACACCTTC CASNRDREYGYTF
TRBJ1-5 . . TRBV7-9 TGTGCCAGCAGCTTTCTAGGGGGACGGGGCAATCAGCCCCAGCATTTT CASSFLGGRGNQPQHF
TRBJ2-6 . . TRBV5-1 TGCGCCAGCAGCCCAACAGGGAGGTCTGGGGCCAACGTCCTGACTTTC CASSPTGRSGANVLTF
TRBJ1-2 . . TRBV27 TGTGCCAGCAGTTCCCGAGGGACACCGGAGGGCTACACCTTC CASSSRGTPEGYTF
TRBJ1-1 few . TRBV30 TGTGCCTGGAGACCGGGACCGAGGAACACTGAAGCTTTCTTT CAWRPGPRNTEAFF
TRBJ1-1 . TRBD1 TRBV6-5 TGTGCCAGCAGTGCCCGGGACAGGGGATCTGAAGCTTTCTTT CASSARDRGSEAFF
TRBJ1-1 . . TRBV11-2 TGTGCCAGCAGCTTAGGTGGAGCGAACACTGAAGCTTTCTTT CASSLGGANTEAFF
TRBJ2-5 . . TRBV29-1 TGCAGCGTTGTCAGGGGCGGCGGGGGCAAGGGAGAGACCCAGTACTTC CSVVRGGGGKGETQYF
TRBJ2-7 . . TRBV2 TGTGCCAGCACCCTCGAGCAGGGACCCTACGAGCAGTACTTC CASTLEQGPYEQYF
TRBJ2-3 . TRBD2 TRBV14 TGTGCCAGCAGCCAAGAGATGGGAGGGGATACGCAGTATTTT CASSQEMGGDTQYF
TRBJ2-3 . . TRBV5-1 TGCGCCAGCAGCTTGGGGGGGCCGCTCACAGATACGCAGTATTTT CASSLGGPLTDTQYF
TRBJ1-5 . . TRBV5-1 TGCGCCAGCAGACTGGACATCGCCGATAGCAATCAGCCCCAGCATTTT CASRLDIADSNQPQHF
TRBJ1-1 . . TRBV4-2 TGTGCCAGCAGCCAGGGTCTCAGGGGTTTGGGCACTGAAGCTTTCTTT CASSQGLRGLGTEAFF
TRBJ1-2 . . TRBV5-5 TGTGCCAGCAGCCCGGATATTAACTATGGCTACACCTTC CASSPDINYGYTF
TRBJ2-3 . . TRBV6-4 TGTGCCAGCAGTGGGGGGGATGGCACAGATACGCAGTATTTT CASSGGDGTDTQYF
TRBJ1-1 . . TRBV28 TGTGCCAGCAGTTTCTGGAAGAACACTGAAGCTTTCTTT CASSFWKNTEAFF
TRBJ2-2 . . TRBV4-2 TGTGCCAGCAGCCAAGATCCAGGGTTACTCGGGGAGCTGTTTTTT CASSQDPGLLGELFF
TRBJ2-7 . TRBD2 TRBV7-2 TGTGCCAGCAGCTCTACTAGCGGCTACGAGCAGTACTTC CASSSTSGYEQYF
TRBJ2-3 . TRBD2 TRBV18 TGTGCCAGCTCCCTGGGGACTAGCGGGACCTCAGATACGCAGTATTTT CASSLGTSGTSDTQYF
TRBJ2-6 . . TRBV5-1 TGCGCCAGCAGCTTGTTGGTCTCCGGGGCCAACGTCCTGACTTTC CASSLLVSGANVLTF
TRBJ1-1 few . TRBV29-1 TGCAGCGTTGAACGACAGTCCATGAACACTGAAGCTTTCTTT CSVERQSMNTEAFF
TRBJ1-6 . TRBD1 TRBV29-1 TGCAGCGTTTCTGGGACAGGGCATAATTCACCCCTCCACTTT CSVSGTGHNSPLHF
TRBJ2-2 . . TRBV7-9 TGTGCCAGCAGCTCCTCCGGGAGCACCGGGGAGCTGTTTTTT CASSSSGSTGELFF
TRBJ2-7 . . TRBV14 TGTGCCAGCAGCCAAGATAGTAACAGCTTGTGGCAGTACTTC CASSQDSNSLWQYF